This T cell receptor (beta chain) was obtained from a study of T cells in Graves' hyperthyroidism and ophthalmopathy (dated by TCRdb to the late 2010s). As for the study more broadly: Peripheral blood was collected at initial diagnosis, before any treatment. Once sampling was done, hyperthyroidism patients were given methimazole at a starting dose of 30 mg daily, whereas ophthalmopathy patients were given high-dose intravenous methylprednisolone. TCR Vbeta CDR3 sequencing of fewer than 150 peripheral blood samples (over 40 ophthalmopathy, about 80 hyperthyroidism and some 17 progressor patients) is reported in the paper. In several Graves' hyperthyroidism patients, the study also compared T-cell repertoires from thyroid tissue with T-cell repertoires from blood. The 95 to 100 discovery patients were randomly split 7:3 into training and test sets. An independent validation cohort of some 18 hyperthyroidism patients and about 15 patients who later progressed to ophthalmopathy tested prospective prediction of ophthalmopathy. To identify distinguishing TCR V-J signatures, a discovery cohort of 90 to 100 patients was used, comprising 43 with Graves' ophthalmopathy and around 60 with stable Graves' hyperthyroidism. Here is what the overall study found, with its caveats: A 13 V-J signature model separated ophthalmopathy from stable hyperthyroidism, with approximately 86% sensitivity and 81.08% specificity in cross-validation and 80%/75% in testing. In validation, progression to ophthalmopathy was predicted by the model with around 70% sensitivity and around 76% specificity, a median of roughly 6 months before onset. Most expanded thyroid clonotypes (frequency above 0.001) were also detected in blood, a finding suggesting that blood repertoires may reflect thyroid immune responses. Sample size was not statistically predetermined, and blinding of investigators to group allocation was not performed.

About this clonotype itself: The target of this receptor is not known. No much larger clone exists at a distance of one base, and base qualities are not known.

Stable Graves' hyperthyroidism was defined as the absence of progression to ophthalmopathy over 18 months of follow-up. Hyperthyroidism patients were newly diagnosed, had a disease duration of under 2 months, and were aged 18 to 65 years. The study excluded patients with uncontrolled infections, other autoimmune diseases, pregnancy or lactation. Diagnoses relied on clinical symptoms, serum thyroxine and TRAb, thyroid ultrasound and orbital computed tomography. Ficoll-Paque density gradient centrifugation was used to isolate PBMCs from around 10 ml of fresh peripheral blood. Total RNA was extracted with Trizol reagent, and quality was checked on an Agilent 2100 Bioanalyzer. TCR beta CDR3 regions were amplified from RNA transcripts. For the first round of RT-PCR on the TCR CDR3, the HTBI primer set was used together with the Qiagen OneStep RT-PCR kit. A second multiplex PCR round built the libraries, followed by size selection and purification. Paired-end sequencing of the libraries was performed with 100 bp reads on an Illumina HiSeq2000. Per the original workflow: Raw data were processed with SOAPnuke, discarding reads with adapters, uncalled bases, mean Phred below 15, or no exact constant-primer or identifier match. COPE v1.2.5 was used to merge the high-quality paired reads, and each unique nucleotide sequence was defined as a clonotype. MiTCR v1.1 was used to align clonotypes to the IMGT TRBV, TRBD and TRBJ reference segments. The analysis was restricted to V-J combinations with a frequency above 0.0001, which together covered around 99% of the repertoires. A TCS score was defined as the ratio of F50 (clonal expansion) to E x V (chaos), with BLOSUM62-based TCRdist applied between CDR3 peptides within each V-J. Welch's t-statistics and random forest reduced fewer than 600 V-J features to about 13, which were used in a naive Bayes classifier (R e1071). TCRdb handled the public reads itself, with Q25 trimming in fastp and clone calling in MiXCR, and kept productive beta chains. Rows are unified per CDR3 protein, each entry keeping the most common DNA and genes. Here the V and J calls rest on TCRdb's processing, not on the authors' analysis. The sample includes 340,000 or so distinct CDR3 sequences, with approximately 15% observed a single time. The ten biggest clones cover around 35% of the sample.

The CDR3 has 15 amino acids, counting the end cysteine and phenylalanine. The entry retains the CDR3 DNA only, 45 bases that are in frame from base 1. Cut back by 3 bases and 0 bases, the V and J ends lie 11 bases apart. According to the germline V gene (reference sequence), CDR1 reads LNHDA and CDR2 reads SQIVND. The specimen sequenced was blood. The sequence links TRBV19 to TRBJ1-2; the D gene is unclear. The TCR was taken from a man aged 25-45 years with Graves' hyperthyroidism. CDR3 protein: CASSMVGSPNYGYTF. The DNA reads TGTGCCAGTAGTATGGTTGGATCCCCTAACTATGGCTACACCTTC.